This TCR beta chain was recorded in a study of blood T cell repertoires in COVID-19. The germline V and J ends were trimmed by 3 bases and 0 bases, with 8 bases remaining between them. The length of the CDR3 is 15 residues. Germline V lookup: CDR1 LNHDA, CDR2 SQIVND (reference sequence). Produced via immunoSEQ multiplex PCR; TCRdb's table is partial and in-frame only. The data hold a few hundred thousand clones, with around 87% observed a single time. The clonotype was recovered from a middle-aged man in a cohort exposed to, infected with or recovered from COVID-19 (not recorded which). The specimen was PBMCs or T cells enriched from blood (not recorded which). This chain joins TRBV19 and TRBJ2-2; D might be TRBD2 (6 bases). The CDR3 bases are TGTGCCAGTAGTATCTCGGGGGCGAACACCGGGGAGCTGTTTTTT. It encodes CASSISGANTGELFF.